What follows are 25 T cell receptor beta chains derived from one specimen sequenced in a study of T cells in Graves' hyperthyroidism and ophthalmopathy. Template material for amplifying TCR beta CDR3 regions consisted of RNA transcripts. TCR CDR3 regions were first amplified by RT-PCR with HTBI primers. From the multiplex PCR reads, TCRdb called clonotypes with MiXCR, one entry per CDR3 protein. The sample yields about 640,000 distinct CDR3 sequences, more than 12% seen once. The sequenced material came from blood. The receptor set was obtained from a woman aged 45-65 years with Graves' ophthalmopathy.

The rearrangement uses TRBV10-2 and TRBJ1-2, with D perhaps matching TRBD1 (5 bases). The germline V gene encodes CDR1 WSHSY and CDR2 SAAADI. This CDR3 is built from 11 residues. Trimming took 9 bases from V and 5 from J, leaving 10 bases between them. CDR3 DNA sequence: TGCGCCAGTCTAGGGGCTTATGGCTACACCTTC. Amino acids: CASLGAYGYTF.

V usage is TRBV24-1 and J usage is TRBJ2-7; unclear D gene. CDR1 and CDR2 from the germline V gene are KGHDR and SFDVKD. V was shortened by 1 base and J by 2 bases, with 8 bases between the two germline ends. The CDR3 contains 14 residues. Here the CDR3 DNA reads TGTGCCACCAGTGATTTAAGTTACCCCTACGAGCAGTACTTC. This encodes CATSDLSYPYEQYF.

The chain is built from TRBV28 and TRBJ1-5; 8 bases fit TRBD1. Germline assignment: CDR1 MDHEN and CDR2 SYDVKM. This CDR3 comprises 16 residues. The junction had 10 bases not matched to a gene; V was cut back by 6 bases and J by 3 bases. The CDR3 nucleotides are TGTGCCAGCAGACGGACAGGGAGATTTGACAATCAGCCCCAGCATTTT. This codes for CASRRTGRFDNQPQHF.

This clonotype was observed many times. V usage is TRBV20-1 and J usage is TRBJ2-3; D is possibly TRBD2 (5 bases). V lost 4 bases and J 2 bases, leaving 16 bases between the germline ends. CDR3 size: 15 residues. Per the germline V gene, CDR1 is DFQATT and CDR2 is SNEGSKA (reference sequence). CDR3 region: CSAIVRGSFTDTQYF. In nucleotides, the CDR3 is TGCAGTGCTATAGTCCGGGGATCCTTCACAGATACGCAGTATTTT.

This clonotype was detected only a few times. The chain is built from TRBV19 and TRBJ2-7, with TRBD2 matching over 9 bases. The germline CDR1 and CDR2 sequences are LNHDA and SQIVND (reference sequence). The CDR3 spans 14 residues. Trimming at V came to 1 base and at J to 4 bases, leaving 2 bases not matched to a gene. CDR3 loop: CASSIASGIYEQYF. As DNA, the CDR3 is TGTGCCAGTAGTATAGCTAGCGGGATTTACGAGCAGTACTTC.

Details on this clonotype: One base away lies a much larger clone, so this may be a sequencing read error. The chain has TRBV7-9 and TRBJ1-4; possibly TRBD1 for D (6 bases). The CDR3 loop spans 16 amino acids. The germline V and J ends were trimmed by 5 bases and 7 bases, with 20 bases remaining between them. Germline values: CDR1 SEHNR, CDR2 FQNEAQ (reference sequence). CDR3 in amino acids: CASSLTFQGKGEKLFF. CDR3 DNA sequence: TGTGCCAGCAGCCTTACCTTCCAGGGGAAGGGTGAAAAACTGTTTTTT.

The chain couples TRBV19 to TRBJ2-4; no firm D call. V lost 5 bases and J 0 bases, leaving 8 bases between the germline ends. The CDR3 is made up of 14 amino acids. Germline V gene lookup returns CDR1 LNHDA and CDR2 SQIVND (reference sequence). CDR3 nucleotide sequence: TGTGCCAGTAGTGCTTCTCTAGCCAAAAACATTCAGTACTTC. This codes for CASSASLAKNIQYF.

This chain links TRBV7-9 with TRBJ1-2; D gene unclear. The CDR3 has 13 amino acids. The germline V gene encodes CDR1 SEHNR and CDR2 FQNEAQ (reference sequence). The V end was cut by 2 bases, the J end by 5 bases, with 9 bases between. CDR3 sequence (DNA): TGTGCCAGCAGCTTATCATCGAAATATGGCTACACCTTC. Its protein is CASSLSSKYGYTF.

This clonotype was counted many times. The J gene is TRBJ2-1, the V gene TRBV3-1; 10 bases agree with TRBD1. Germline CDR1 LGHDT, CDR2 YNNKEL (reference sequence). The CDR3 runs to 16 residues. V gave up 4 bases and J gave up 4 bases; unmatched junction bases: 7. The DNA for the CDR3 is TGTGCCAGCAGCCTCAGGAGGGGACAGGGGTACAATGAGCAGTTCTTC. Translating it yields CASSLRRGQGYNEQFF.

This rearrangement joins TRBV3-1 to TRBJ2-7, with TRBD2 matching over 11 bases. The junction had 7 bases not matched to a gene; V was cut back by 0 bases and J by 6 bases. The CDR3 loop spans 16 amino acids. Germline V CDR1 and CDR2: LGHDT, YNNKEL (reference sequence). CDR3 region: CASSQDLLAGGPEQYF. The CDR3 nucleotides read TGTGCCAGCAGCCAAGATCTTCTAGCGGGAGGTCCCGAGCAGTACTTC.

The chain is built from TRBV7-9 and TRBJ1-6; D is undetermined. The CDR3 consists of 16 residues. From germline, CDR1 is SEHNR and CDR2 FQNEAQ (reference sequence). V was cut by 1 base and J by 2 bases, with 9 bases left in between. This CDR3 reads CASSLDAGTYNSPLHF. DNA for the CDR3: TGTGCCAGCAGCTTAGACGCGGGGACCTATAATTCACCCCTCCACTTT.

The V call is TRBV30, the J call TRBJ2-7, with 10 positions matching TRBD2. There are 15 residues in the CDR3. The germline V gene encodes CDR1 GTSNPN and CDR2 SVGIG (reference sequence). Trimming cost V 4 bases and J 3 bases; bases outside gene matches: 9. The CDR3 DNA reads TGTGCCTGGAATGTTGCTAGCGGGAGTCGCTACGAGCAGTACTTC. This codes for CAWNVASGSRYEQYF.

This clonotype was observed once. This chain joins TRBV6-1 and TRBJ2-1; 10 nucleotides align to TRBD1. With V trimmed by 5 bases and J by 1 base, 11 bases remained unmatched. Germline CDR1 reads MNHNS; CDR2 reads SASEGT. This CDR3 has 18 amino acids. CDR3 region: CASSPGQGKRGSYNEQFF. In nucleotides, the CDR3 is TGTGCCAGCAGTCCGGGACAGGGGAAAAGGGGGTCCTACAATGAGCAGTTCTTC.

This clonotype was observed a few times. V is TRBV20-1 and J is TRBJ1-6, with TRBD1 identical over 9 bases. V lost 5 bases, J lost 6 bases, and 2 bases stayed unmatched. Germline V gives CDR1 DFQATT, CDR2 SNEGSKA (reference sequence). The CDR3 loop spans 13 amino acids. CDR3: CSAWTGVNSPLHF. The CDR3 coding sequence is TGCAGTGCTTGGACAGGGGTTAATTCACCCCTCCACTTT.

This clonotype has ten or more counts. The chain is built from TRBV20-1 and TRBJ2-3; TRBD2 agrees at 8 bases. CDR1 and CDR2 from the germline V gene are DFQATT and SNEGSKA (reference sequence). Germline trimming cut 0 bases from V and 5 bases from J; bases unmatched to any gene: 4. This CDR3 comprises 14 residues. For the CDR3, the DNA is TGCAGTGCTAGAGATGGCGGGAGGTTAGATACGCAGTATTTT. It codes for CSARDGGRLDTQYF.

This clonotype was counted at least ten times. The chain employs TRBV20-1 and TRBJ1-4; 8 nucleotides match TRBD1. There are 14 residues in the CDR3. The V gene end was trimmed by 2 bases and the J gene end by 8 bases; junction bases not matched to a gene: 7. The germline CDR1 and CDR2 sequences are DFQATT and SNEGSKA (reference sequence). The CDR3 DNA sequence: TGCAGTGCTAGATACCAGGGGGCAAGCGAAAAACTGTTTTTT. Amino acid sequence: CSARYQGASEKLFF.

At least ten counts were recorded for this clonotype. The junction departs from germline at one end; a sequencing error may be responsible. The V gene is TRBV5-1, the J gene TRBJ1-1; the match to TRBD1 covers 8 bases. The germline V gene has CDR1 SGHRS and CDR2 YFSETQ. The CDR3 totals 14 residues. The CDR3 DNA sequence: TGTGCCAGCAGTTTGACAGGGGCGAACACTGAAGCTTTCTTT. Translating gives CASSLTGANTEAFF.

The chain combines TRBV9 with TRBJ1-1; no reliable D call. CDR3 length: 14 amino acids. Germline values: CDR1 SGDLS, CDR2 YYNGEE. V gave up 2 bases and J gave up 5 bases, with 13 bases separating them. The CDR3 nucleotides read TGTGCCAGCAGCGTTGGGTTCCGGGTTACTGAAGCTTTCTTT. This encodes CASSVGFRVTEAFF. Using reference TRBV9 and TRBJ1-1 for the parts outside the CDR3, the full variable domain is DSGVTQTPKHLITATGQRVTLRCSPRSGDLSVYWYQQSLDQGLQFLIQYYNGEERAKGNILERFSAQQFPDLHSELNLSSLELGDSALYFCASSVGFRVTEAFFGQGTRLTVV.

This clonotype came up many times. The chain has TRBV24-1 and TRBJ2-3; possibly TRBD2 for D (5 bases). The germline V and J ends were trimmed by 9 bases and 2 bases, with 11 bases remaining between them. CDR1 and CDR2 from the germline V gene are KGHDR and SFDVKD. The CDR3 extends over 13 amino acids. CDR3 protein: CATSGESTDTQYF. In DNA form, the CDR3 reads TGTGCCACCTCCGGGGAATCCACAGATACGCAGTATTTT.

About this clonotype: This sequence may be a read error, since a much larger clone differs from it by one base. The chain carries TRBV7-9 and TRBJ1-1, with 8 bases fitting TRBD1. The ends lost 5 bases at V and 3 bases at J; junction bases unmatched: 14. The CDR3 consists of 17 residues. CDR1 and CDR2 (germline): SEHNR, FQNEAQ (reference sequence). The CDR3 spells CASSPARDRKGHTEAFF. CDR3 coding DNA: TGTGCCAGCAGCCCCGCCCGGGACAGGAAGGGTCACACTGAAGCTTTCTTT. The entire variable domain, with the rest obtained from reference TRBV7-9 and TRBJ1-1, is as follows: DTGVSQNPRHKITKRGQNVTFRCDPISEHNRLYWYRQTLGQGPEFLTYFQNEAQLEKSRLLSDRFSAERPKGSFSTLEIQRTEQGDSAMYLCASSPARDRKGHTEAFFGQGTRLTVV.

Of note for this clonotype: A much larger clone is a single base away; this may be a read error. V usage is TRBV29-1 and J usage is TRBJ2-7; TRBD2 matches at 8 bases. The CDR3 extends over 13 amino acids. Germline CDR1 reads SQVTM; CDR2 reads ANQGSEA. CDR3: CGVGGTRTYEQYF. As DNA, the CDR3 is TGCGGCGTTGGAGGGACTAGAACCTACGAGCAGTACTTC.

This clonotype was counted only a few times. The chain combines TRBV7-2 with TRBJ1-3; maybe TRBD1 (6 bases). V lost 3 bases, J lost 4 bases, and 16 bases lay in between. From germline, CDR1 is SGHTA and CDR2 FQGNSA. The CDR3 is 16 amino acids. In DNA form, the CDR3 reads TGTGCCAGCAGCTTGCGGAGACAGGCTAGAGGAAACACCATATATTTT. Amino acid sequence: CASSLRRQARGNTIYF. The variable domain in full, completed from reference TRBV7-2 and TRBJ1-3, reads GAGVSQSPSNKVTEKGKDVELRCDPISGHTALYWYRQSLGQGLEFLIYFQGNSAPDKSGLPSDRFSAERTGGSVSTLTIQRTQQEDSAVYLCASSLRRQARGNTIYFGEGSWLTVV.

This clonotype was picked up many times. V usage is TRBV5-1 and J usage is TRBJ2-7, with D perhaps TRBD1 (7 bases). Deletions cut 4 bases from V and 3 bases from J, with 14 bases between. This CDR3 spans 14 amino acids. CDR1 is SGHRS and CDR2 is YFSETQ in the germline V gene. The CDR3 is CASSTRQGLYEQYF. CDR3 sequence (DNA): TGCGCCAGCAGCACCCGACAGGGACTCTACGAGCAGTACTTC. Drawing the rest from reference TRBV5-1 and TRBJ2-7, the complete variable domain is KAGVTQTPRYLIKTRGQQVTLSCSPISGHRSVSWYQQTPGQGLQFLFEYFSETQRNKGNFPGRFSGRQFSNSRSEMNVSTLELGDSALYLCASSTRQGLYEQYFGPGTRLTVT.

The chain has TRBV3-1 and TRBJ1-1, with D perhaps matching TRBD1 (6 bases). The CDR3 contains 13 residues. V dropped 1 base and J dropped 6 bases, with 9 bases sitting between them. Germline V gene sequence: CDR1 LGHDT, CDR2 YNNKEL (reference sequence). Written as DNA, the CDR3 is TGTGCCAGCAGCCAAGTCCGACAGGCTGAAGCTTTCTTT. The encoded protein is CASSQVRQAEAFF.

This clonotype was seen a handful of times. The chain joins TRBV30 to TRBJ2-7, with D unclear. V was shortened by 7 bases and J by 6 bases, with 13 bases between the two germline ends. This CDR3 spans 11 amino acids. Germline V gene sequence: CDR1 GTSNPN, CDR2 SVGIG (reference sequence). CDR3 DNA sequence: TGTGCCTCAGGCAGGATCTTCGAGCAGTACTTC. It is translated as CASGRIFEQYF.